The 6 T cell receptor beta chains given below trace back to one sample, sequenced in a study of T cell changes during pregnancy in multiple sclerosis (dated by TCRdb to between 2019 and 2020). Receptor libraries were prepared by the immunoSEQ multiplex PCR assay. What TCRdb holds here is the immuneACCESS table cut down to in-frame rearrangements. Part of the clones is not present; checked against another copy, under half of the missing clones reflect an unresolved V gene, and the others are unexplained. The sample table lists some 80,000 clones, roughly 96% of them with a count of one. In total, the top ten clones hold over 0.95% of the sample. The sample consisted of peripheral blood, taken in the second trimester of pregnancy. The receptors were gathered from a female donor with multiple sclerosis, enrolled in a pregnancy study.

This clone was found once. This chain links TRBV5-4 with TRBJ2-1; D unclear. CDR3 size: 12 residues. From germline, CDR1 is SGHNT and CDR2 YYREEE (reference sequence). The V end was cut by 5 bases, the J end by 7 bases, with 10 bases between. CDR3 DNA: TGTGCCAGCAGGTCACTGGTGAATGAGCAGTTCTTC. Translating it yields CASRSLVNEQFF.

The chain combines TRBV19 with TRBJ2-1; D perhaps matches TRBD2 (6 bases). The germline V gene encodes CDR1 LNHDA and CDR2 SQIVND (reference sequence). This CDR3 region has 15 residues. The V end lost 5 bases, the J end lost 4 bases, and 15 bases lay between the germline ends. In nucleotides, the CDR3 is TGTGCCAGTAGTTGGGACTCGGGGTTTTACAATGAGCAGTTCTTC. Its translation is CASSWDSGFYNEQFF.

The genes are TRBV10-2 and TRBJ1-1, with D possibly matching TRBD1 (5 bases). Germline values: CDR1 WSHSY, CDR2 SAAADI. V lost 7 bases, J lost 1 base, and 10 bases lay in between. The CDR3 covers 13 residues. CDR3 coding DNA: TGCGCCAGCACCGGACAAGCGAACACTGAAGCTTTCTTT. Its protein is CASTGQANTEAFF.

The chain has TRBV28 and TRBJ1-2; TRBD1 aligns across 9 bases. There are 18 residues in the CDR3. Per the germline V gene, CDR1 is MDHEN and CDR2 is SYDVKM. V shed 6 bases, J shed 8 bases, and the junction held 22 bases outside the gene matches. The CDR3 spells CASSGPWGDRDRGRGYTF. The CDR3 DNA sequence: TGTGCCAGCAGCGGACCTTGGGGGGACAGGGATAGAGGAAGAGGCTACACCTTC.

V is TRBV15 and J is TRBJ2-7; 9 bases map to TRBD1. V shed 3 bases, J shed 3 bases, and the junction held 6 bases outside the gene matches. Germline V gene data show CDR1 as LNHNV and CDR2 as YYDKDF (reference sequence). The CDR3 has 15 residues. The CDR3 sequence is CATSRGGTGIYEQYF. The CDR3 nucleotides read TGTGCCACCAGCAGGGGGGGGACAGGGATCTACGAGCAGTACTTC.

The chain links TRBV27 to TRBJ1-1, with a weak D call TRBD1 (5 bases). The V end was cut by 3 bases, the J end by 10 bases, with 15 bases between. CDR1 is MNHEY and CDR2 is SMNVEV in the germline V gene (reference sequence). The CDR3 is 13 residues long. CDR3 residues: CASSLRAGGVAFF. Here the CDR3 DNA reads TGTGCCAGCAGTTTGAGGGCGGGAGGGGTAGCTTTCTTT.